These 29 T cell receptor beta chains were all obtained from the same sample, sequenced in a study of OX40 agonist ivuxolimab in advanced cancers. Method: immunoSEQ multiplex PCR; TCRdb's copy keeps in-frame clones and lacks some. The sample records some 52,000 clones, approximately 94% being singletons. The sample here was CD4+ or CD8+ T cells sorted from blood, taken in a trial of the OX40 agonist ivuxolimab. The receptors originated from an adult with an advanced solid tumor such as melanoma, head and neck, liver or kidney cancer.

The V and J genes are TRBV5-1 and TRBJ2-3; TRBD2 matches 8 bases. CDR3 length equals 15 residues. Germline V gives CDR1 SGHRS, CDR2 YFSETQ. Trimming at V came to 0 bases and at J to 3 bases, leaving 3 bases not matched to a gene. The CDR3 sequence: CASSLEASGTDTQYF. Written as DNA, the CDR3 is TGCGCCAGCAGCTTGGAAGCTAGCGGGACAGATACGCAGTATTTT.

The genes are TRBV9 and TRBJ2-1, with 9 bases fitting TRBD2. CDR3 length: 16 amino acids. Germline V gene lookup returns CDR1 SGDLS and CDR2 YYNGEE. The V gene end was trimmed by 4 bases and the J gene end by 3 bases; junction bases not matched to a gene: 8. CDR3 amino acids: CASSPPAGGVYNEQFF. CDR3 coding DNA: TGTGCCAGCAGCCCCCCCGCGGGAGGGGTCTACAATGAGCAGTTCTTC. The variable domain in full, with the rest retrieved from reference TRBV9 and TRBJ2-1, is DSGVTQTPKHLITATGQRVTLRCSPRSGDLSVYWYQQSLDQGLQFLIQYYNGEERAKGNILERFSAQQFPDLHSELNLSSLELGDSALYFCASSPPAGGVYNEQFFGPGTRLTVL.

The J gene is TRBJ2-2, the V gene TRBV5-1; TRBD2 might be the D (5 bases). The V gene lost 2 bases and the J gene lost 2 bases, with 7 bases spanning the gap. The CDR3 is 14 amino acids. Germline V gene data show CDR1 as SGHRS and CDR2 as YFSETQ. CDR3 sequence: CASSFDYNTGELFF. Written as DNA, the CDR3 is TGCGCCAGCAGCTTCGACTACAACACCGGGGAGCTGTTTTTT.

This chain connects TRBV7-2 to TRBJ2-1, with D possibly called TRBD1 or TRBD2 (6 bases each). Germline V CDR1 and CDR2: SGHTA, FQGNSA. This CDR3 region has 15 residues. Trimming took off 5 bases at V and 8 bases at J, with 19 bases between the two ends. The CDR3 DNA reads as TGTGCCAGCAGCCCCCAGGGGAGGTTGGGGGATGAGCAGTTCTTC. This translates into CASSPQGRLGDEQFF. The full variable domain, its missing parts supplied by reference TRBV7-2 and TRBJ2-1, is GAGVSQSPSNKVTEKGKDVELRCDPISGHTALYWYRQSLGQGLEFLIYFQGNSAPDKSGLPSDRFSAERTGGSVSTLTIQRTQQEDSAVYLCASSPQGRLGDEQFFGPGTRLTVL.

The chain couples TRBV29-1 to TRBJ1-1; D is possibly TRBD1 (6 bases). The CDR3 extends over 13 amino acids. The germline gives CDR1 SQVTM, CDR2 ANQGSEA. The ends were cut back, 7 bases at V and 1 base at J, with 13 bases in the middle. CDR3 in amino acids: CSGRGGWNTEAFF. DNA for the CDR3: TGCAGCGGTCGCGGGGGCTGGAACACTGAAGCTTTCTTT.

The chain joins TRBV29-1 to TRBJ1-1, with D unresolved. The V end was cut by 4 bases, the J end by 5 bases, with 11 bases between. CDR3 length: 12 amino acids. Germline assignment: CDR1 SQVTM and CDR2 ANQGSEA. The CDR3 DNA is TGCAGCGTTGGAGGCGGGTTGACTGAAGCTTTCTTT. Its protein product is CSVGGGLTEAFF. The full variable domain, its missing parts supplied by reference TRBV29-1 and TRBJ1-1, is SAVISQKPSRDICQRGTSLTIQCQVDSQVTMMFWYRQQPGQSLTLIATANQGSEATYESGFVIDKFPISRPNLTFSTLTVSNMSPEDSSIYLCSVGGGLTEAFFGQGTRLTVV.

The chain links TRBV27 to TRBJ2-2; D is perhaps TRBD1 (7 bases). Germline V lookup: CDR1 MNHEY, CDR2 SMNVEV (reference sequence). Deletions cut 5 bases from V and 4 bases from J, with 17 bases between. This CDR3 contains 16 residues. Written as DNA, the CDR3 is TGTGCCAGCAGTGCGACAGGGACTCCTCTCACCGGGGAGCTGTTTTTT. Translation gives CASSATGTPLTGELFF.

V usage is TRBV7-9 and J usage is TRBJ1-2; no clear D gene. Germline loops: CDR1 SEHNR, CDR2 FQNEAQ (reference sequence). This CDR3 has 13 amino acids. The V gene lost 1 base and the J gene lost 2 bases, with 5 bases spanning the gap. CDR3 nucleotide sequence: TGTGCCAGCAGCTTAGGCCAGAACTATGGCTACACCTTC. Residues: CASSLGQNYGYTF.

The rearrangement uses TRBV28 and TRBJ1-5, with TRBD1 matching over 10 bases. Germline assignment: CDR1 MDHEN and CDR2 SYDVKM. The CDR3 has 16 amino acids. Trimming removed 3 bases from V and 6 bases from J; junction bases left unmatched: 8. The CDR3 coding sequence is TGTGCCAGCAGTTTTGGTAGACAGGGGGCGGTTCAGCCCCAGCATTTT. Residues: CASSFGRQGAVQPQHF. Full variable domain (missing parts from reference TRBV28 and TRBJ1-5): DVKVTQSSRYLVKRTGEKVFLECVQDMDHENMFWYRQDPGLGLRLIYFSYDVKMKEKGDIPEGYSVSREKKERFSLILESASTNQTSMYLCASSFGRQGAVQPQHFGDGTRLSIL.

V gene TRBV19 combines with J gene TRBJ2-1; no definite D call. The CDR3 has 14 amino acids. Trimming cost V 8 bases and J 0 bases, with 11 bases left between them. Germline CDR1 LNHDA, CDR2 SQIVND (reference sequence). CDR3 region: CASATLSSYNEQFF. The CDR3 bases are TGTGCCAGTGCTACGTTAAGCTCCTACAATGAGCAGTTCTTC.

The rearrangement uses TRBV4-2 and TRBJ2-1; TRBD2 matches 7 bases. There are 15 residues in the CDR3. The V segment lost 6 bases and the J segment 1 base; nucleotides outside the gene matches: 6. The V gene's germline CDR1 is LGHNA and CDR2 YNFKEQ. CDR3 amino acids: CASSLGGSSYNEQFF. In nucleotides, the CDR3 is TGTGCCAGCAGTTTAGGCGGGAGTTCCTACAATGAGCAGTTCTTC.

Concerning this clone: The sample contains more than one DNA sequence encoding this CDR3. The chain links TRBV7-8 to TRBJ1-1; the D gene is possibly TRBD1 (6 bases). V was trimmed by 5 bases and J by 1 base, leaving 8 bases between them. Germline V gene sequence: CDR1 SGHVS, CDR2 FQNEAQ. This CDR3 comprises 13 residues. The CDR3, as DNA: TGTGCCAGCAGCCAGGGACAGAACACTGAAGCTTTCTTT. It encodes CASSQGQNTEAFF.

The chain is built from TRBV7-9 and TRBJ2-3; D possibly uses TRBD1 or TRBD2 (6 bases each). There are 11 residues in the CDR3. The V end lost 6 bases, the J end lost 9 bases, and 10 bases lay between the germline ends. Germline CDR1 reads SEHNR; CDR2 reads FQNEAQ (reference sequence). CDR3 amino acids: CASRGGKTQYF. CDR3 bases: TGTGCCAGCAGAGGGGGGAAAACGCAGTATTTT. The full variable domain, in which reference TRBV7-9 and TRBJ2-3 provide the parts outside the CDR3, is DTGVSQNPRHKITKRGQNVTFRCDPISEHNRLYWYRQTLGQGPEFLTYFQNEAQLEKSRLLSDRFSAERPKGSFSTLEIQRTEQGDSAMYLCASRGGKTQYFGPGTRLTVL.

The chain couples TRBV4-3 to TRBJ2-2, with D unclear. Germline-derived CDR1 and CDR2 are LGHNA and YSLEER. This CDR3 is 12 amino acids long. V was pared by 8 bases and J by 6 bases, with 10 bases between. CDR3 residues: CASAISPGELFF. The CDR3, as DNA: TGCGCCAGCGCCATAAGCCCCGGGGAGCTGTTTTTT.

The chain employs TRBV4-2 and TRBJ1-4; D not certain. The CDR3 spans 17 residues. Germline V gives CDR1 LGHNA, CDR2 YNFKEQ. Deletions cut 0 bases from V and 8 bases from J, with 19 bases between. CDR3: CASSQDSRTAVYEKLFF. The CDR3 coding sequence is TGTGCCAGCAGCCAAGATTCCCGAACAGCAGTATACGAAAAACTGTTTTTT.

This chain links TRBV28 with TRBJ1-2; D may be TRBD1 (5 bases). V gave up 0 bases and J gave up 4 bases, with 18 bases separating them. The CDR3 length is 17 residues. Germline loops: CDR1 MDHEN, CDR2 SYDVKM. The CDR3 DNA follows: TGTGCCAGCAGTTTATGGGGGGACTCTCCAAGGGTCTATGGCTACACCTTC. Translation: CASSLWGDSPRVYGYTF.

V gene TRBV9 combines with J gene TRBJ2-3, with 8 bases identical to TRBD1. The CDR3 is 15 amino acids. J lost 5 bases, V lost 1 base, and 6 bases had no gene match. The germline V gene has CDR1 SGDLS and CDR2 YYNGEE. The CDR3 here is CASSVNPGGIDTQYF. The CDR3 DNA follows: TGTGCCAGCAGCGTAAACCCAGGGGGCATAGATACGCAGTATTTT.

The V and J genes are TRBV9 and TRBJ2-7, with TRBD1 as a possible D gene (5 bases). Germline CDR1 and CDR2: SGDLS and YYNGEE. V was clipped by 0 bases and J by 6 bases, with 13 bases between them. The CDR3 covers 14 residues. This chain's CDR3 is CASSVEGVASEQYF. The CDR3 region has the DNA TGTGCCAGCAGCGTAGAAGGGGTGGCCTCCGAGCAGTACTTC.

The chain joins TRBV5-5 to TRBJ1-1; 8 nucleotides align to TRBD1. The CDR3 has 17 amino acids. V lost 1 base and J lost 0; bases outside the gene matches: 8. Germline CDR1 and CDR2: SGHKS and YYEKEE (reference sequence). This CDR3 reads CASSLTGGLGMNTEAFF. CDR3 nucleotides: TGTGCCAGCAGCTTGACAGGGGGTCTCGGCATGAACACTGAAGCTTTCTTT.

The chain is built from TRBV7-9 and TRBJ2-1; 7 bases line up with TRBD1. This CDR3 has 14 amino acids. Germline trimming cut 1 base from V and 6 bases from J; bases unmatched to any gene: 3. CDR1 SEHNR and CDR2 FQNEAQ come from the germline V gene (reference sequence). The CDR3 DNA reads as TGTGCCAGCAGCTTAGGACAGGGTCCCAATGAGCAGTTCTTC. This sequence encodes CASSLGQGPNEQFF. Using reference TRBV7-9 and TRBJ2-1 for the parts outside the CDR3, the full variable domain is DTGVSQNPRHKITKRGQNVTFRCDPISEHNRLYWYRQTLGQGPEFLTYFQNEAQLEKSRLLSDRFSAERPKGSFSTLEIQRTEQGDSAMYLCASSLGQGPNEQFFGPGTRLTVL.

This clone was recorded once. The chain uses TRBV13 and TRBJ2-7, with D tentatively TRBD1 or TRBD2 (5 bases each). CDR1 is PRHDT and CDR2 is FYEKMQ in the germline V gene (reference sequence). V lost 5 bases and J 6 bases, leaving 14 bases between the germline ends. The CDR3 covers 13 residues. The CDR3 nucleotides read TGTGCCAGCAGCAAATCCGGGGCACGCGAGCAGTACTTC. Translating it yields CASSKSGAREQYF.

The chain has TRBV4-1 and TRBJ2-7; tentatively, D is TRBD1 or TRBD2 (5 bases each). The V and J ends lost 1 base and 1 base respectively, with 17 bases between them. This CDR3 has 17 residues. Germline V gene data show CDR1 as MGHRA and CDR2 as YSYEKL. CDR3 protein: CASSQVGAGGISYEQYF. For the CDR3, the DNA is TGCGCCAGCAGCCAAGTTGGGGCGGGTGGTATTTCCTACGAGCAGTACTTC.

The J gene is TRBJ2-7, the V gene TRBV28; D might be TRBD1 (6 bases). With 2 bases removed from V and 1 base from J, the gap between germline ends came to 6 bases. Per the germline V gene, CDR1 is MDHEN and CDR2 is SYDVKM. CDR3 length: 13 amino acids. The DNA of the CDR3 is TGTGCCAGCAGTTTAGGACAGTCCTACGAGCAGTACTTC. Residues: CASSLGQSYEQYF.

The V call is TRBV28, the J call TRBJ1-6; 7 nucleotides match TRBD1. The CDR3 runs 15 residues. CDR1 is MDHEN and CDR2 is SYDVKM in the germline V gene. J was trimmed by 10 bases and V by 7 bases; bases with no gene match: 13. The CDR3 reads CASTPLGTAGSPLHF. In DNA form, the CDR3 reads TGTGCCAGCACCCCCCTCGGGACAGCGGGATCACCCCTCCACTTT.

This clone has just one count. The chain combines TRBV5-6 with TRBJ2-7, with TRBD2 matching over 9 bases. V trimming: 0 bases; J trimming: 4 bases; junction bases outside the gene matches: 2. The CDR3 runs to 14 residues. CDR1 SGHDT and CDR2 YYEEEE come from the germline V gene. In nucleotides, the CDR3 is TGTGCCAGCAGCTTGGCCGGACTAGCGTACGAGCAGTACTTC. This encodes CASSLAGLAYEQYF.

The chain employs TRBV19 and TRBJ2-1, with a weak D call TRBD1 (6 bases). Germline CDR1 LNHDA, CDR2 SQIVND (reference sequence). The CDR3 covers 16 residues. V lost 4 bases and J 8 bases, leaving 21 bases between the germline ends. The DNA of the CDR3 is TGTGCCAGTAGTACAGGGGTGAGGAGGTGGAACGATGAGCAGTTCTTC. This translates into CASSTGVRRWNDEQFF.

The V gene is TRBV7-3, the J gene TRBJ2-3; the D is unclear. The V end lost 3 bases, the J end lost 0 bases, and 7 bases lay between the germline ends. Per germline, CDR1 SGHTA and CDR2 FQGTGA. The CDR3 is made up of 14 amino acids. The CDR3 loop is CASSLTASTDTQYF. The CDR3 DNA reads as TGTGCCAGCAGCTTGACCGCGAGCACAGATACGCAGTATTTT.

The genes are TRBV13 and TRBJ1-2; 8 bases match TRBD1. Germline assignment: CDR1 PRHDT and CDR2 FYEKMQ (reference sequence). J lost 5 bases, V lost 1 base, and 3 bases had no gene match. The CDR3 is 14 residues long. The chain's CDR3 is CASSLEQGGYGYTF. In DNA, the CDR3 is TGTGCCAGCAGCTTAGAACAGGGGGGGTATGGCTACACCTTC.

This clone showed up just a few times. The chain recombines TRBV30 with TRBJ2-5; 7 nucleotides align to TRBD2. Unmatched junction bases numbered 2, after V lost 0 bases and J lost 4 bases. The germline V gene encodes CDR1 GTSNPN and CDR2 SVGIG (reference sequence). This CDR3 is built from 13 residues. In DNA, the CDR3 is TGTGCCTGGAGTGTAGGCGGGGGAGAGACCCAGTACTTC. Protein product: CAWSVGGGETQYF.